The present TCR beta chain was sequenced within a study of T cells of healthy individuals. Germline V gene lookup returns CDR1 MGHDK and CDR2 SYGVNS. There are 14 residues in the CDR3. After removal of 6 bases from V and 5 bases from J, the junction contained 6 bases not matched to a gene. From the 5' RACE reads, TCRdb called clonotypes with MiXCR, one entry per CDR3 protein. Among tens of thousands of distinct CDR3 sequences listed, roughly 17% were seen once. This clonotype showed up many times. The chain couples TRBV25-1 to TRBJ2-1; 8 bases are shared with TRBD2. The receptor's source is a human donor in good health. CDR3 sequence reads: CASREAGAHNEQFF. CDR3 coding DNA: TGTGCCAGCAGAGAAGCGGGGGCCCACAATGAGCAGTTCTTC.